The next 32 T cell receptor beta chains were all read from a single sample in a study of T cells in tumors after PD-1 blockade. Method: immunoSEQ multiplex PCR; TCRdb's copy keeps in-frame clones and lacks some. Here the sample spans 15,000 to 20,000 clones, over 75% being singletons. The starting material was PBMCs, obtained after anti-PD-1 therapy. Source of these receptors: a human donor with advanced basal cell or squamous cell carcinoma (not recorded which).

This rearrangement joins TRBV3-1 (or the pseudogene TRBV3-2) to TRBJ2-1, with 8 bases aligning to TRBD2. CDR3 length equals 13 residues. J lost 6 bases, V lost 6 bases, and 4 bases had no gene match. Germline V gene lookup returns CDR1 LGHDT and CDR2 YNNKEL (reference sequence). The CDR3 nucleotides read TGTGCCAGCAGTCCGGGAGGGCCCAATGAGCAGTTCTTC. Amino acid sequence: CASSPGGPNEQFF.

The CDR3 loop is CASSEVEDGEELNTEAFF. DNA for the CDR3: TGTGCCAGCAGTGAGGTGGAGGACGGGGAGGAATTGAACACTGAAGCTTTCTTT. This chain connects TRBV2 to TRBJ1-1; D not certain. Germline CDR1 SNHLY, CDR2 FYNNEI. The CDR3 contains 18 residues. V was pared by 3 bases and J by 0 bases, with 20 bases between.

With regard to this clone: Relative to the germline gene, one junction end is altered; a read error may explain this. J is TRBJ2-3 and V is TRBV24-1; no firm D call. Per germline, CDR1 KGHDR and CDR2 SFDVKD. The length of the CDR3 is 15 residues. CDR3 nucleotide sequence: TGTGCCATCAGTGCCGTGAGAGGCGGCACAGATACGCAGTATTTT. This codes for CAISAVRGGTDTQYF.

The V and J genes are TRBV7-2 and TRBJ2-1; D possibly corresponds to TRBD2 (6 bases). CDR3 size: 15 residues. Trimming cost V 2 bases and J 2 bases, with 10 bases left between them. Germline CDR1 is SGHTA and CDR2 is FQGNSA. The CDR3 reads CASSLFTSPYNEQFF. As DNA, the CDR3 is TGTGCCAGCAGCTTATTTACTAGCCCCTACAATGAGCAGTTCTTC.

The J gene is TRBJ1-5, the V gene TRBV19; D ambiguous. Trimming took 3 bases from V and 4 from J, leaving 13 bases between them. Germline V CDR1 and CDR2: LNHDA, SQIVND (reference sequence). The CDR3 runs 15 residues. The DNA of the CDR3 is TGTGCCAGTAGTATGGGCCGCATTGGGAATCAGCCCCAGCATTTT. Encoded protein: CASSMGRIGNQPQHF. Drawing the rest from reference TRBV19 and TRBJ1-5, the complete variable domain is DGGITQSPKYLFRKEGQNVTLSCEQNLNHDAMYWYRQDPGQGLRLIYYSQIVNDFQKGDIAEGYSVSREKKESFPLTVTSAQKNPTAFYLCASSMGRIGNQPQHFGDGTRLSIL.

The chain has TRBV4-2 and TRBJ1-2, with 9 bases fitting TRBD1. V trimming: 2 bases; J trimming: 4 bases; junction bases outside the gene matches: 2. Germline values: CDR1 LGHNA, CDR2 YNFKEQ. The CDR3 has 14 amino acids. The CDR3 protein is CASSQPDRGYGYTF. CDR3 sequence (DNA): TGTGCCAGCAGCCAACCGGACAGGGGCTATGGCTACACCTTC.

The chain joins TRBV9 to TRBJ2-2; D might be TRBD2 (5 bases). V was clipped by 0 bases and J by 0 bases, with 9 bases between them. The germline CDR1 and CDR2 sequences are SGDLS and YYNGEE. This CDR3 spans 16 amino acids. The CDR3 DNA reads TGTGCCAGCAGCGTAGGAGCGGCCACGAACACCGGGGAGCTGTTTTTT. Encoded protein: CASSVGAATNTGELFF.

The V gene is TRBV2, the J gene TRBJ2-2, with D perhaps assigned TRBD1 or TRBD2 (5 bases each). Germline CDR1 is SNHLY and CDR2 is FYNNEI. There are 15 residues in the CDR3. Between the trimmed V and J ends, which lost 4 bases and 0 bases, there was a span of 9 bases. The CDR3 is CASSGGDANTGELFF. DNA for the CDR3: TGTGCCAGCAGTGGAGGGGACGCGAACACCGGGGAGCTGTTTTTT.

The rearrangement uses TRBV6-5 and TRBJ2-7; 9 bases are shared with TRBD1. The J segment lost 1 base and the V segment lost 6 bases, leaving 7 bases of the junction unmatched. Per the germline V gene, CDR1 is MNHEY and CDR2 is SVGAGI. The CDR3 contains 15 residues. The CDR3 loop is CASRVTGGRSYEQYF. For the CDR3, the DNA is TGTGCCAGCAGAGTTACAGGGGGCAGGTCCTACGAGCAGTACTTC.

Here the CDR3 reads CATSDVQETQYF. The CDR3 bases are TGTGCCACCAGTGATGTACAAGAGACCCAGTACTTC. This rearrangement joins TRBV24-1 to TRBJ2-5; D gene uncertain. V lost 3 bases to trimming and J lost 2 bases, with 3 bases between them. Germline V gives CDR1 KGHDR, CDR2 SFDVKD. The CDR3 is 12 residues long.

V gene TRBV4-1 combines with J gene TRBJ2-1, with 9 positions matching TRBD2. V was pared by 0 bases and J by 8 bases, with 11 bases of the junction left unmatched. Germline V gene lookup returns CDR1 MGHRA and CDR2 YSYEKL. The length of the CDR3 is 17 residues. In DNA form, the CDR3 reads TGCGCCAGCAGCCAAGATCAGGGACTAGCCCGTCGCGATGAGCAGTTCTTC. Translation gives CASSQDQGLARRDEQFF.

This sequence joins TRBV28 and TRBJ2-7; no definite D call. Germline V CDR1 and CDR2: MDHEN, SYDVKM. The CDR3 loop spans 12 amino acids. The ends were cut back, 5 bases at V and 4 bases at J, with 9 bases in the middle. The CDR3 here is CASSHNFYEQYF. CDR3 nucleotides: TGTGCCAGCAGTCACAACTTTTACGAGCAGTACTTC.

This clone appeared a single time. The chain is built from TRBV5-6 and TRBJ2-2; 7 bases fit TRBD2. CDR3 size: 16 residues. V gave up 0 bases and J gave up 0 bases; unmatched junction bases: 2. The germline gives CDR1 SGHDT, CDR2 YYEEEE. This chain's CDR3 is CASSLGLAANTGELFF. CDR3 nucleotide sequence: TGTGCCAGCAGCTTGGGACTAGCAGCGAACACCGGGGAGCTGTTTTTT.

The table lists this clone with a few counts. This chain uses TRBV6-5 with TRBJ2-7, with D possibly TRBD2 on 6 matching bases. Germline V lookup: CDR1 MNHEY, CDR2 SVGAGI. The CDR3 has 14 residues. V was pared by 2 bases and J by 3 bases, with 11 bases between. The DNA for the CDR3 is TGTGCCAGCAGTTACAGTAGCGGAAGCTACGAGCAGTACTTC. This encodes CASSYSSGSYEQYF.

The chain couples TRBV5-8 to TRBJ2-2; D is perhaps TRBD1 or TRBD2 (6 bases each). This CDR3 contains 16 residues. With 0 bases removed from V and 7 bases from J, the gap between germline ends came to 16 bases. CDR1 and CDR2 (germline): SGHTS, YDEGEE. The CDR3 sequence: CASSLETLRGHGELFF. The CDR3 nucleotides read TGTGCCAGCAGCTTGGAGACGCTCCGGGGGCACGGGGAGCTGTTTTTT. The variable domain in full, completed from reference TRBV5-8 and TRBJ2-2, reads EAGVTQSPTHLIKTRGQQATLRCSPISGHTSVYWYQQALGLGLQFLLWYDEGEERNRGNFPPRFSGRQFPNYSSELNVNALELEDSALYLCASSLETLRGHGELFFGEGSRLTVL.

The rearrangement joins TRBV7-2 to TRBJ2-2; D remains unclear. V was cut by 5 bases and J by 4 bases, with 11 bases left in between. From germline, CDR1 is SGHTA and CDR2 FQGNSA. The CDR3 contains 14 residues. The CDR3 protein is CASSTGASTGELFF. The CDR3 bases are TGTGCCAGCAGCACTGGCGCCTCCACCGGGGAGCTGTTTTTT.

This CDR3 reads CASAYLGTEAFF. The CDR3 nucleotides are TGTGCCAGCGCATACCTCGGGACTGAAGCTTTCTTT. The genes are TRBV2 and TRBJ1-1, with D unclear. CDR3 length equals 12 residues. Trimming cost V 8 bases and J 5 bases, with 12 bases left between them. Germline assignment: CDR1 SNHLY and CDR2 FYNNEI.

The chain has TRBV7-2 and TRBJ2-1, with unresolved D. CDR1 is SGHTA, CDR2 FQGNSA, per germline. The CDR3 covers 15 residues. V lost 5 bases and J 1 base, leaving 12 bases between the germline ends. This CDR3 is CASSPGARSYNEQFF. CDR3 bases: TGTGCCAGCAGCCCTGGAGCTAGGTCCTACAATGAGCAGTTCTTC.

The J gene is TRBJ2-3, the V gene TRBV27, with D possibly being TRBD1 (5 bases). The CDR3 is made up of 12 amino acids. Trimming left V 6 bases short and J 3 bases short, with 7 bases between. CDR1 and CDR2 (germline): MNHEY, SMNVEV (reference sequence). CDR3 protein: CASSPGTDTQYF. CDR3 sequence (DNA): TGTGCCAGCAGCCCAGGGACAGATACGCAGTATTTT.

The V and J genes are TRBV6-5 and TRBJ2-7; 8 bases are shared with TRBD2. With 8 bases clipped from V and 6 bases from J, the junction kept 9 bases outside the gene matches. CDR1 is MNHEY, CDR2 SVGAGI, per germline. The CDR3 covers 13 residues. The CDR3 is CASRGGGPLEQYF. Here the CDR3 DNA reads TGTGCCAGCCGGGGGGGAGGGCCCCTCGAGCAGTACTTC.

The rearrangement uses TRBV5-6 and TRBJ1-6; no clear D. Germline values: CDR1 SGHDT, CDR2 YYEEEE. Deletions cut 2 bases from V and 5 bases from J, with 8 bases between. This CDR3 spans 14 amino acids. CDR3 region: CASSLPDHNSPLHF. Written as DNA, the CDR3 is TGTGCCAGCAGCTTACCGGATCATAATTCACCCCTCCACTTT.

The rearrangement links TRBV2 to TRBJ2-1, with D perhaps TRBD1 (5 bases). The CDR3 spans 17 residues. The V and J ends lost 4 bases and 2 bases respectively, with 18 bases between them. Germline V gene lookup returns CDR1 SNHLY and CDR2 FYNNEI. CDR3 nucleotide sequence: TGTGCCAGCAGTGTCAGACAGCCTGCATCCCCCTACAATGAGCAGTTCTTC. This gives the protein CASSVRQPASPYNEQFF.

The chain couples TRBV6-1 to TRBJ1-6; the D is unclear. Looked up from germline, CDR1 is MNHNS and CDR2 is SASEGT. The germline V and J ends were trimmed by 3 bases and 8 bases, with 11 bases remaining between them. There are 14 residues in the CDR3. The CDR3 spells CASSDVTVYSPLHF. DNA for the CDR3: TGTGCCAGCAGTGATGTAACAGTTTATTCACCCCTCCACTTT.

This clone was seen once. The chain combines TRBV10-3 with TRBJ2-3; the match to TRBD1 covers 9 bases. The V gene's germline CDR1 is ENHRY and CDR2 SYGVKD. The CDR3 length is 15 residues. Trimming took 4 bases from V and 1 from J; bases not matched to a gene: 3. The CDR3 bases are TGTGCCATCAGTGGCACAGGGGGCGGCACAGATACGCAGTATTTT. Translating it yields CAISGTGGGTDTQYF.

This clone was seen once. The V gene is TRBV10-3, the J gene TRBJ1-1, with D uncertain. Germline assignment: CDR1 ENHRY and CDR2 SYGVKD. Deletions cut 5 bases from V and 1 base from J, with 8 bases between. This CDR3 is built from 13 residues. DNA of the CDR3: TGTGCCATCAGTCAGGAGGGGAACACTGAAGCTTTCTTT. Its protein is CAISQEGNTEAFF.

The J gene is TRBJ2-7, the V gene TRBV18; no clear D gene. Trimming removed 0 bases from V and 2 bases from J, with 8 bases in between. Germline V gene lookup returns CDR1 KGHSH and CDR2 LQKENI. The CDR3 extends over 14 amino acids. The CDR3 loop is CASSPPHDPYEQYF. The CDR3 DNA sequence: TGTGCCAGCTCACCACCGCATGATCCCTACGAGCAGTACTTC. Drawing the rest from reference TRBV18 and TRBJ2-7, the complete variable domain is NAGVMQNPRHLVRRRGQEARLRCSPMKGHSHVYWYRQLPEEGLKFMVYLQKENIIDESGMPKERFSAEFPKEGPSILRIQQVVRGDSAAYFCASSPPHDPYEQYFGPGTRLTVT.

The CDR3 reads CASRDRVLGPGGSYEQYF. Written as DNA, the CDR3 is TGCGCCAGCAGGGACAGGGTTCTGGGGCCTGGCGGGAGCTACGAGCAGTACTTC. The genes are TRBV4-1 and TRBJ2-7, with D perhaps matching TRBD1 (8 bases). Germline CDR1 is MGHRA and CDR2 is YSYEKL. The CDR3 spans 18 residues. The V end lost 6 bases, the J end lost 3 bases, and 27 bases lay between the germline ends.

The table lists this clone with a count of one. The chain joins TRBV5-1 to TRBJ2-2; 11 bases are shared with TRBD1. The CDR3 consists of 16 residues. V shed 4 bases, J shed 5 bases, and the junction held 7 bases outside the gene matches. Germline lookup yields CDR1 SGHRS and CDR2 YFSETQ. In nucleotides, the CDR3 is TGCGCCAGCAGCGATGAGGACAGGGGGCATACCGGGGAGCTGTTTTTT. This gives the protein CASSDEDRGHTGELFF.

In its sample, this clone was seen a few times. The chain recombines TRBV2 with TRBJ2-7; TRBD2 matches at 8 bases. From germline, CDR1 is SNHLY and CDR2 FYNNEI. This CDR3 is 14 amino acids long. V dropped 5 bases and J dropped 2; count of bases not matched to a gene: 5. CDR3 in DNA: TGTGCCAGCAGTTTCCACGGGGGGGCCTACGAGCAGTACTTC. Its translation is CASSFHGGAYEQYF.

The chain carries TRBV6-4 and TRBJ2-3; either TRBD1 or TRBD2 may fit D (5 bases each). CDR1 and CDR2 from the germline V gene are MRHNA and SNTAGT. CDR3 length: 15 amino acids. Deletions cut 3 bases from V and 1 base from J, with 11 bases between. Here the CDR3 reads CASSERGGGTDTQYF. The CDR3 DNA sequence: TGTGCCAGCAGTGAGAGGGGCGGAGGCACAGATACGCAGTATTTT.

The chain is built from TRBV19 and TRBJ2-7; D is unclear. The CDR3 has 14 amino acids. The V gene's germline CDR1 is LNHDA and CDR2 SQIVND (reference sequence). The V end lost 3 bases, the J end lost 2 bases, and 11 bases lay between the germline ends. CDR3 DNA sequence: TGTGCCAGTAGTATCGTGAATAGAGCCTACGAGCAGTACTTC. Its protein product is CASSIVNRAYEQYF.

The genes are TRBV18 and TRBJ2-1, with 9 positions matching TRBD1. CDR1 KGHSH and CDR2 LQKENI come from the germline V gene. This CDR3 has 13 amino acids. The V segment lost 7 bases and the J segment 9 bases; nucleotides outside the gene matches: 7. CDR3 region: CASYRDRDSEQFF. CDR3 sequence (DNA): TGTGCCAGCTACAGGGACAGGGACAGTGAGCAGTTCTTC.